This T cell receptor (beta chain) was sequenced for a study of Ad26.COV2.S vaccination and SARS-CoV-2 variants. Study-wide findings and caveats: Researchers cautioned that TCR breadth and depth analyses may have underestimated total T cell responses.

Worth noting for this clone: Its target is unknown.

As for treatment: over 15 received Ad26.COV2.S at low or high dose, single or two shots; several received placebo; per-sample allocation not given. After the first vaccine or placebo injection, samples were drawn on day 63. Sequencing used immunoSEQ multiplex PCR; TCRdb keeps in-frame clones, though not all of them. The data contain more than 300,000 clones, around four fifths of them seen just once; the ten biggest clones take up approximately 2.2%. The TCR was taken from a person between 18 and 59 years old who received the Ad26.COV2.S COVID-19 vaccine or a placebo. The sequenced sample was peripheral blood, obtained in a trial of Ad26.COV2.S vaccine versus placebo.

As DNA, the CDR3 is TGTGCCAGCAGTGAAATATCTGGGGCCAACGTCCTGACTTTC. Translation: CASSEISGANVLTF. The chain couples TRBV2 to TRBJ2-6; no clear D gene. Germline assignment: CDR1 SNHLY and CDR2 FYNNEI. With 2 bases removed from V and 1 base from J, the gap between germline ends came to 3 bases. CDR3 length equals 14 residues. Looking up the rest from reference TRBV2 and TRBJ2-6 gives the full variable domain: EPEVTQTPSHQVTQMGQEVILRCVPISNHLYFYWYRQILGQKVEFLVSFYNNEISEKSEIFDDQFSVERPDGSNFTLKIRSTKLEDSAMYFCASSEISGANVLTFGAGSRLTVL.